The source of this T cell receptor beta chain is a study of T cell responses to AZD1222 COVID-19 vaccine. About the study: Second-dose schedules of about 4 or about 12 weeks were combined. Study-wide findings and caveats: Mapped onto spike, vaccine-associated CD4 TCRs spanned it and were dominant at 160-218 and 743-854.

Comment on this clone: Its antigen is undetermined.

Assay: immunoSEQ multiplex PCR; the TCRdb copy retains only in-frame clones and omits some. The sample consists of around 150,000 clones, around 94% of them appearing once. Trimming shortened V by 3 bases and J by 7 bases, and 7 bases separated the two germline ends. The CDR3 is made up of 11 amino acids. Germline CDR1 is DFQATT and CDR2 is SNEGSKA (reference sequence). This receptor was obtained from an adult in good health. The rearrangement joins TRBV20-1 to TRBJ1-5, with unresolved D. Material: peripheral blood, obtained on day 0 of AZD1222 vaccination. CDR3 bases: TGCAGTGCTAGTCCTGGACAGCCCCAGCATTTT. Translating it yields CSASPGQPQHF.